Sequencing of this T cell receptor beta chain was carried out in a study of T cells after yellow fever vaccination. Germline V gene data show CDR1 as MNHEY and CDR2 as SVGEGT. This CDR3 is built from 15 residues. With 6 bases removed from V and 8 bases from J, the gap between germline ends came to 22 bases. TCRdb reanalysed the 5' RACE reads using MiXCR and keeps one entry per CDR3 protein. The sample lists about 630,000 distinct CDR3 sequences; over 9% were seen once. The sample here was PBMCs, taken on the day of the yellow fever booster vaccination. This clonotype originated in a man aged 30 to 39 who received the YFV17D yellow fever vaccine. This chain links TRBV6-2 or TRBV6-3 with TRBJ1-1; D is uncertain. Written as DNA, the CDR3 is TGTGCCAGCAGCCCCGGCTCTTTTACCGCCCTAGAAGCTTTCTTT. The encoded protein is CASSPGSFTALEAFF.